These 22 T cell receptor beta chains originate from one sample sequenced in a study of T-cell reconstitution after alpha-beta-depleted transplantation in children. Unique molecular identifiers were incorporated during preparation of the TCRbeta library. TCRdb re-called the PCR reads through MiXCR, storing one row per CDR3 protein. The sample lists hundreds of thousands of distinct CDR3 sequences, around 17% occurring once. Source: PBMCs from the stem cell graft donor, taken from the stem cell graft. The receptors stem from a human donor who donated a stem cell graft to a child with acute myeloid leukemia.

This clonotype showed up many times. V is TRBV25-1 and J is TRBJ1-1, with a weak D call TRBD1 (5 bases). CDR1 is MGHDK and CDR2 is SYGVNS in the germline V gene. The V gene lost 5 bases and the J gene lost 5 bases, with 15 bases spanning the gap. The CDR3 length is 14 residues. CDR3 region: CASSHRGGTTEAFF. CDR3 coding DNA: TGTGCCAGCAGTCACCGGGGAGGGACTACTGAAGCTTTCTTT.

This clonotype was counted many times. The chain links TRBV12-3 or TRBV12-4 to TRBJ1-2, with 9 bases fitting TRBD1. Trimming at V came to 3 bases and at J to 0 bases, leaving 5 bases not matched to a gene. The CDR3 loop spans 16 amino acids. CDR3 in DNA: TGTGCCAGCAGTTTCCGGGACAGGGAGCCTAACTATGGCTACACCTTC. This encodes CASSFRDREPNYGYTF.

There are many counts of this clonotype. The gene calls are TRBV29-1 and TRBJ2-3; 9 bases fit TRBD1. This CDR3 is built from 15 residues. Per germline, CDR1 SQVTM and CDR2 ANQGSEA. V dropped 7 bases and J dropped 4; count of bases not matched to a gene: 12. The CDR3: CSAQKTGGKPDTQYF. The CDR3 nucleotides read TGCAGCGCACAGAAGACAGGGGGGAAACCAGATACGCAGTATTTT.

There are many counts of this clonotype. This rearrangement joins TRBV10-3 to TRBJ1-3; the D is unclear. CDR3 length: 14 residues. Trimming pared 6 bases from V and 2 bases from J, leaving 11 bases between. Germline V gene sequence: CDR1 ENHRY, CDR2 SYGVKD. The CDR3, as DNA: TGTGCCATCAGCCGTGACGGTGCTGGAAACACCATATATTTT. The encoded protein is CAISRDGAGNTIYF.

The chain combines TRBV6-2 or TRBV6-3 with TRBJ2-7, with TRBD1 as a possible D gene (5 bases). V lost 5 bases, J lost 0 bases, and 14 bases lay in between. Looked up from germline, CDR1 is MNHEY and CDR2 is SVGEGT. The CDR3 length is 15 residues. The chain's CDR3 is CASSRINRRSYEQYF. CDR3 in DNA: TGTGCCAGCAGTCGGATCAACAGGCGCTCCTACGAGCAGTACTTC.

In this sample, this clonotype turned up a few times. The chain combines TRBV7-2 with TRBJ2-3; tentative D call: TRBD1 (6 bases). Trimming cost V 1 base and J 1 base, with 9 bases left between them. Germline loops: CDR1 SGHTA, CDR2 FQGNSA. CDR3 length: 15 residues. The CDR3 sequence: CASSLGYRGTDTQYF. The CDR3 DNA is TGTGCCAGCAGCTTAGGGTACAGGGGCACAGATACGCAGTATTTT.

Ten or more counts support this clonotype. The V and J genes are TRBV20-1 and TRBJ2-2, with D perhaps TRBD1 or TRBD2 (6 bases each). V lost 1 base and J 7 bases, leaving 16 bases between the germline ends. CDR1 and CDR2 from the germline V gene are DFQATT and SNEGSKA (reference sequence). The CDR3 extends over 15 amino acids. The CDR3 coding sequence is TGCAGTGCTAGAGCGGGGGACCGGGGACACGGGGAGCTGTTTTTT. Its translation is CSARAGDRGHGELFF.

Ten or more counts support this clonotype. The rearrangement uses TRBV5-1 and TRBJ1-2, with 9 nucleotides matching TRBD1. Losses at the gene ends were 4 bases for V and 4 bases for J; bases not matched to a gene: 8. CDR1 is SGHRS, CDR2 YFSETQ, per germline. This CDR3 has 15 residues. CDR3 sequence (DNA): TGCGCCAGCAGCGGGGGACAGGGACTAGGCTATGGCTACACCTTC. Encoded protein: CASSGGQGLGYGYTF.

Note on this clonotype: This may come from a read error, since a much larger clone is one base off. The CDR3 sequence: CSVPSWDMNNEAFF. CDR3 in DNA: TGCAGCGTCCCCTCCTGGGACATGAATAATGAAGCTTTCTTT. V gene TRBV29-1 combines with J gene TRBJ1-1; D may be TRBD1 (6 bases). This CDR3 spans 14 amino acids. Germline V gene sequence: CDR1 SQVTM, CDR2 ANQGSEA. Trimming pared 6 bases from V and 7 bases from J, leaving 21 bases between.

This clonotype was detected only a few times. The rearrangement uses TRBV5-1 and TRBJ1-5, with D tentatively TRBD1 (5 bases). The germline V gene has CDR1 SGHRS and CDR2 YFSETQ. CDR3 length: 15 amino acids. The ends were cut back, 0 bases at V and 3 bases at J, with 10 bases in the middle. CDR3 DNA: TGCGCCAGCAGCTTGGCGGGACGGCTCAATCAGCCCCAGCATTTT. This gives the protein CASSLAGRLNQPQHF.

CDR3 DNA sequence: TGTGCCAGCTCCCCTGCTCCCAGCTACGAGCAGTACGTC. It is translated as CASSPAPSYEQYV. The V call is TRBV18, the J call TRBJ2-7; D is undetermined. This CDR3 has 13 amino acids. CDR1 and CDR2 (germline): KGHSH, LQKENI. Trimming stripped 6 bases from V and 3 bases from J, with 12 bases between.

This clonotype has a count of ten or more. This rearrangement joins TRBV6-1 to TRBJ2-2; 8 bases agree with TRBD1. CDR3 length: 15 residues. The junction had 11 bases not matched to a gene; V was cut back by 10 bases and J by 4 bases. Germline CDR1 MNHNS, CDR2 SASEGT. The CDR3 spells CATSPEDRVTGELFF. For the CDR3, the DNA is TGTGCCACCTCCCCCGAGGACAGGGTCACCGGGGAGCTGTTTTTT.

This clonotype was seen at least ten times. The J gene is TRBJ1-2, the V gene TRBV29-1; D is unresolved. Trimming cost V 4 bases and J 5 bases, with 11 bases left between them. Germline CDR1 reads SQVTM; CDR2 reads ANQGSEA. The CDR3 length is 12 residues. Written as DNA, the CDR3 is TGCAGCGTTGGTTCGGACCCTTATGGCTACACCTTC. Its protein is CSVGSDPYGYTF.

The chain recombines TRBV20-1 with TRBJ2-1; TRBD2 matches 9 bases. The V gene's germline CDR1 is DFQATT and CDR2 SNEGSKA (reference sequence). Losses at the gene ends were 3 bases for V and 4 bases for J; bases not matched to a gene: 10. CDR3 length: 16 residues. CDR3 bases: TGCAGTGCTAGGGGAAGCGGGGGGCGATTTTACAATGAGCAGTTCTTC. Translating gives CSARGSGGRFYNEQFF.

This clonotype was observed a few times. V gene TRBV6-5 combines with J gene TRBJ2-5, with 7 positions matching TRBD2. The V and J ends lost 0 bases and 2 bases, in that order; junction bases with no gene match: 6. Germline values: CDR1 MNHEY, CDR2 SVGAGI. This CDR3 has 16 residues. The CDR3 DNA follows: TGTGCCAGCAGTTACTCCGGGCTAGCGGCGCAAGAGACCCAGTACTTC. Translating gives CASSYSGLAAQETQYF.

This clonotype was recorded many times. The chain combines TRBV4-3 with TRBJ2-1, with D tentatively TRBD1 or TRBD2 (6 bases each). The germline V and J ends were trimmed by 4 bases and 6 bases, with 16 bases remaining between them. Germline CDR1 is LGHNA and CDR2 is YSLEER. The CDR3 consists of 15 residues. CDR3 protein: CASSRQRGAGNEQFF. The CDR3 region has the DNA TGCGCCAGCAGCCGGCAAAGGGGGGCTGGCAATGAGCAGTTCTTC.

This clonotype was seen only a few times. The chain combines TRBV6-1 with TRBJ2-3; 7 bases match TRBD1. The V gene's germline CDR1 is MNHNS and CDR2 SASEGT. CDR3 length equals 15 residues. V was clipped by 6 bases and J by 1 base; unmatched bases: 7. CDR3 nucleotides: TGTGCCAGCAGAAAAAGGGGGCAGGGCACAGATACGCAGTATTTT. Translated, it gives CASRKRGQGTDTQYF.

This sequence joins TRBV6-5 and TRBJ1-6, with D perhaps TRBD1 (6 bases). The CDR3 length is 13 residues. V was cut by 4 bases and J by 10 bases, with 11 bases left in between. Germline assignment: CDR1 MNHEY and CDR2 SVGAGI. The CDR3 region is CASSFLGGSPLHF. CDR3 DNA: TGTGCCAGCAGTTTTCTTGGGGGCTCACCCCTCCACTTT.

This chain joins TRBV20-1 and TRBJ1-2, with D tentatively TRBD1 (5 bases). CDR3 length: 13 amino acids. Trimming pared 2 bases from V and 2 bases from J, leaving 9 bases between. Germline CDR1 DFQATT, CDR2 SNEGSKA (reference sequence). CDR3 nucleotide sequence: TGCAGTGCTAGAAACGACAGAAACTATGGCTACACCTTC. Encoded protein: CSARNDRNYGYTF.

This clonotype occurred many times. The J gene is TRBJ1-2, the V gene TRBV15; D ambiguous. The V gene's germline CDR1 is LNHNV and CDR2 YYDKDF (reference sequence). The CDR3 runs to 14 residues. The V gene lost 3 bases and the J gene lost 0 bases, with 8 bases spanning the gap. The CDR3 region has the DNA TGTGCCACCAGCAGGGACCGCGCTAACTATGGCTACACCTTC. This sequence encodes CATSRDRANYGYTF. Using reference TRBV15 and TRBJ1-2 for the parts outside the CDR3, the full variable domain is DAMVIQNPRYQVTQFGKPVTLSCSQTLNHNVMYWYQQKSSQAPKLLFHYYDKDFNNEADTPDNFQSRRPNTSFCFLDIRSPGLGDTAMYLCATSRDRANYGYTFGSGTRLTVV.

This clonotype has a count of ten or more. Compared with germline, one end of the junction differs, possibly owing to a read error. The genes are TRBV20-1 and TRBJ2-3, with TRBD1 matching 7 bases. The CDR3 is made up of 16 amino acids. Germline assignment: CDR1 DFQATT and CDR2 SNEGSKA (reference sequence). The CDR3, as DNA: TGCAGTGCGAGAGGGGGCGGCAGGGCCCCCACAGATACGCAGTATTTT. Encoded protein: CSARGGGRAPTDTQYF.

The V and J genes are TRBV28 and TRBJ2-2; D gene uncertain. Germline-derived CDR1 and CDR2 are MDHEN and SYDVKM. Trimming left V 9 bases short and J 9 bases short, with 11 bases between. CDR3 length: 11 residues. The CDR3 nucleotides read TGTGCCAGTACACCGGATTGGGAGCTGTTTTTT. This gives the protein CASTPDWELFF.